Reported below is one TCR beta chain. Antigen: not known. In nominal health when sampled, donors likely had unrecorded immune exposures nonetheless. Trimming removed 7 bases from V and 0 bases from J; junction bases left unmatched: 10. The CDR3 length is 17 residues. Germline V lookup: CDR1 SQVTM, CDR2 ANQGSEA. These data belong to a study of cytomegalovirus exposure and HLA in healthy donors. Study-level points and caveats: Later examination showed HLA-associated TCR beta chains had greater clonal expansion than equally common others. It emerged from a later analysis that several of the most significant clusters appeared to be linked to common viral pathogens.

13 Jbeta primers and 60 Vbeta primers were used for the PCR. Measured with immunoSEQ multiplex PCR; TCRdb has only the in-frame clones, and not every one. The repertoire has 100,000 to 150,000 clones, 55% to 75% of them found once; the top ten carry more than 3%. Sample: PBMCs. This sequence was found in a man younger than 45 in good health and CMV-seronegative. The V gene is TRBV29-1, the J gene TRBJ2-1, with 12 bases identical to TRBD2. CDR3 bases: TGCAGCGCTGGAATCGGGACTAGCGGGTCCTCCTACAATGAGCAGTTCTTC. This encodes CSAGIGTSGSSYNEQFF.